Detailed here is one TCR beta chain. In the authors' workflow: How many nucleated cells were present was estimated from reference gene primer amplification. The protocol was immunoSEQ multiplex PCR, while the TCRdb copy is restricted to in-frame clones and leaves out a portion. That table furnishes V, J and clone size, whereas the DNA furnished D and trimming. The sample records around 100,000 clones, just under 80% being singletons. The data were obtained in a study of blood T cell repertoires in COVID-19. For the study at large: Italy, Spain and the United States were the sources of the convalescent and acute COVID-19 samples. Sources were T cells, B-cell-depleted T cells, or PBMCs; the material itself was cDNA or gDNA.

This CDR3 is built from 14 residues. Germline CDR1 and CDR2: SGHTA and FQGNSA. V shed 5 bases, J shed 4 bases, and the junction held 5 bases outside the gene matches. The origin of this receptor is a woman aged 70-85 years with acute or convalescent COVID-19. The J gene is TRBJ1-1, the V gene TRBV7-2; 9 bases agree with TRBD1. Material for sequencing was peripheral blood. The CDR3 nucleotides read TGTGCCAGCAGCGGACAGGGGCAAGTCACTGAAGCTTTCTTT. The encoded protein is CASSGQGQVTEAFF.